Below, one TCR beta chain is given with its context. This CDR3 region has 14 residues. Trimming shortened V by 3 bases and J by 10 bases, and 13 bases separated the two germline ends. Germline-derived CDR1 and CDR2 are MNHEY and SMNVEV (reference sequence). This specimen comes from a study of T cell responses to AZD1222 COVID-19 vaccine. TCRdb's copy holds only in-frame clones and misses some; the assay was immunoSEQ multiplex PCR. The sample has roughly 180,000 clones, 90% to 95% seen once. The chain combines TRBV27 with TRBJ1-6, with unresolved D. This TCR came from an adult in good health. Source: peripheral blood, taken on day 0 of AZD1222 vaccination. The CDR3 DNA reads as TGTGCCAGCAGTTTCAGGAGGGTTGAATCACCCCTCCACTTT. Its translation is CASSFRRVESPLHF.